Shown below are 26 T cell receptor beta chains from a single sample sequenced in a study of shared clonotypes between healthy human individuals. Here immunoSEQ multiplex PCR was the method, and the copy in TCRdb shows in-frame clones only, minus some. The repertoire holds about 490,000 clones, with about three quarters as singletons. The sequencing sample was made of PBMCs. All receptors derive from a woman between 40 and 55 years old in good health. Some clones in this sample may be carry-over from other donors' samples.

The V and J genes are TRBV7-3 and TRBJ2-1; possible D gene TRBD1, 6 bases. The germline V and J ends were trimmed by 3 bases and 6 bases, with 9 bases remaining between them. CDR3 length: 13 amino acids. Germline loops: CDR1 SGHTA, CDR2 FQGTGA. This CDR3 is CASSFQGSNEQFF. DNA for the CDR3: TGTGCCAGCAGCTTTCAGGGGAGCAATGAGCAGTTCTTC.

The V and J genes are TRBV7-2 and TRBJ2-4; weak D call: TRBD1 (7 bases). From germline, CDR1 is SGHTA and CDR2 FQGNSA. V lost 5 bases and J lost 7, with 12 bases in between. This CDR3 is built from 13 residues. CDR3 sequence: CASSPTGRNIQYF. CDR3 nucleotides: TGTGCCAGCAGCCCGACAGGGAGGAACATTCAGTACTTC.

The V and J genes are TRBV6-5 and TRBJ2-3, with D tentatively TRBD2 (6 bases). CDR3 length: 14 amino acids. The V end was cut by 7 bases, the J end by 4 bases, with 15 bases between. Germline V gene data show CDR1 as MNHEY and CDR2 as SVGAGI. CDR3: CASTSGLQADTQYF. In DNA form, the CDR3 reads TGTGCCAGCACCTCGGGACTTCAAGCAGATACGCAGTATTTT.

For this clone: Other DNA sequences in the sample encode the same CDR3. J is TRBJ2-7 and V is TRBV27; 13 bases agree with TRBD2. J gave up 7 bases and V 5 bases, and 8 bases lay outside the gene matches. Germline-derived CDR1 and CDR2 are MNHEY and SMNVEV (reference sequence). The CDR3 runs 15 residues. CDR3 amino acids: CASSTGTSGRGEQYF. CDR3 in DNA: TGTGCCAGCAGTACCGGTACTAGCGGGAGGGGAGAGCAGTACTTC.

This clone has just one count. The CDR3 loop reads CASSLMSRGRTYEQYF. The CDR3 region has the DNA TGTGCCAGCAGCTTAATGTCTAGGGGGCGAACCTACGAGCAGTACTTC. The chain is built from TRBV7-9 and TRBJ2-7; 7 bases agree with TRBD1. Unmatched junction bases numbered 9, after V lost 2 bases and J lost 2 bases. This CDR3 has 16 residues. Germline loops: CDR1 SEHNR, CDR2 FQNEAQ (reference sequence).

The chain uses TRBV10-3 and TRBJ2-1; maybe TRBD2 (5 bases). Per germline, CDR1 ENHRY and CDR2 SYGVKD. With 4 bases removed from V and 8 bases from J, the gap between germline ends came to 12 bases. The CDR3 is made up of 13 amino acids. The CDR3 here is CAISAPTRDEQFF. CDR3 nucleotides: TGTGCCATCAGTGCCCCTACTAGGGATGAGCAGTTCTTC.

This clone was seen a single time. The chain recombines TRBV19 with TRBJ2-5; 7 nucleotides align to TRBD1. The CDR3 has 13 residues. V was pared by 7 bases and J by 5 bases, with 7 bases of the junction left unmatched. CDR1 and CDR2 from the germline V gene are LNHDA and SQIVND (reference sequence). The CDR3 DNA reads TGTGCCAGTACAGGGGGACCAGCGGAGACCCAGTACTTC. This encodes CASTGGPAETQYF.

The J gene is TRBJ1-1, the V gene TRBV2; 8 positions agree with TRBD1. The CDR3 is made up of 14 amino acids. Germline trimming cut 3 bases from V and 6 bases from J; bases unmatched to any gene: 6. CDR1 is SNHLY and CDR2 is FYNNEI in the germline V gene. The DNA of the CDR3 is TGTGCCAGCAGTGAGAGGGACAGGCTCTCTGAAGCTTTCTTT. Its translation: CASSERDRLSEAFF.

The rearrangement links TRBV18 to TRBJ2-5, with D possibly being TRBD1 (5 bases). Trimming took 4 bases from V and 3 from J, leaving 15 bases between them. The CDR3 has 15 amino acids. Germline V gene lookup returns CDR1 KGHSH and CDR2 LQKENI. Written as DNA, the CDR3 is TGTGCCAGCTCACTCCACCAGGGCCGAGAAGAGACCCAGTACTTC. It specifies CASSLHQGREETQYF.

A single count supports this clone. This chain uses TRBV2 with TRBJ2-7, with D possibly matching TRBD1 (6 bases). Germline V lookup: CDR1 SNHLY, CDR2 FYNNEI. V was pared by 6 bases and J by 0 bases, with 9 bases between. There are 13 residues in the CDR3. CDR3 region: CASRGGASYEQYF. DNA of the CDR3: TGTGCCAGCAGAGGGGGTGCCTCCTACGAGCAGTACTTC.

The J gene is TRBJ1-4, the V gene TRBV7-2; no firm D call. The CDR3 is 15 residues long. Deletions cut 1 base from V and 1 base from J, with 7 bases between. Germline CDR1 and CDR2: SGHTA and FQGNSA. DNA for the CDR3: TGTGCCAGCAGCTTAGATGGTGGAACTAATGAAAAACTGTTTTTT. It is translated as CASSLDGGTNEKLFF.

In this sample, this clone turned up a few times. This chain uses TRBV27 with TRBJ1-4, with TRBD1 as a possible D gene (6 bases). V dropped 8 bases and J dropped 5 bases, with 9 bases sitting between them. This CDR3 comprises 12 residues. Germline values: CDR1 MNHEY, CDR2 SMNVEV (reference sequence). The DNA of the CDR3 is TGTGCCAGCTCGAGGGGGAATGAAAAACTGTTTTTT. It specifies CASSRGNEKLFF.

This clone was seen only a few times. A far larger clone is just one base off, so this is likely a read error. This chain links TRBV30 with TRBJ1-1; tentatively, D is TRBD1 (6 bases). The V gene's germline CDR1 is GTSNPN and CDR2 SVGIG (reference sequence). This CDR3 has 12 amino acids. This CDR3 is CARSRQANEAFF. The CDR3 coding sequence is TGTGCCCGGAGTAGACAGGCGAATGAAGCTTTCTTT. The whole variable domain, filled in from reference TRBV30 and TRBJ1-1, reads SQTIHQWPATLVQPVGSPLSLECTVEGTSNPNLYWYRQAAGRGLQLLFYSVGIGQISSEVPQNLSASRPQDRQFILSSKKLLLSDSGFYLCARSRQANEAFFGQGTRLTVV.

This clone was seen more than once but under ten times. The rearrangement joins TRBV5-4 to TRBJ1-1, with D tentatively TRBD1 (6 bases). Germline loops: CDR1 SGHNT, CDR2 YYREEE (reference sequence). This CDR3 has 13 amino acids. Deletions cut 3 bases from V and 3 bases from J, with 9 bases between. The CDR3 sequence is CASSYREDTEAFF. CDR3 sequence (DNA): TGTGCCAGCAGCTACAGGGAAGACACTGAAGCTTTCTTT.

The rearrangement joins TRBV18 to TRBJ2-3; 11 bases are shared with TRBD2. After removal of 5 bases from V and 7 bases from J, the junction contained 8 bases not matched to a gene. CDR3 length: 15 residues. Germline V gives CDR1 KGHSH, CDR2 LQKENI. The CDR3 loop reads CASSDGTSGLYTQYF. The CDR3 DNA reads TGTGCCAGCTCAGACGGGACTAGCGGATTGTATACGCAGTATTTT.

The chain links TRBV29-1 to TRBJ2-7; TRBD2 agrees at 10 bases. Germline V gene lookup returns CDR1 SQVTM and CDR2 ANQGSEA. This CDR3 contains 13 residues. V dropped 6 bases and J dropped 6; count of bases not matched to a gene: 8. DNA for the CDR3: TGCAGCGTAGATGCTAGCGGGAGAAGCGAGCAGTACTTC. Translating it yields CSVDASGRSEQYF.

This clone was seen just once. The CDR3 nucleotides are TGTGCCAGCAGCCAAGATGGCTTGGAGCGGCACAATGAGCAGTTCTTC. Its protein is CASSQDGLERHNEQFF. J is TRBJ2-1 and V is TRBV4-2, with D tentatively TRBD2 (5 bases). CDR3 size: 16 residues. The V gene's germline CDR1 is LGHNA and CDR2 YNFKEQ. Trimming removed 0 bases at V and 5 bases at J, with 14 bases between.

On this clone: The sample contains more than one DNA sequence encoding this CDR3. The chain links TRBV5-1 to TRBJ2-7; TRBD1 matches at 7 bases. CDR3 size: 14 residues. The J segment lost 2 bases and the V segment lost 4 bases, leaving 6 bases of the junction unmatched. CDR1 is SGHRS and CDR2 is YFSETQ in the germline V gene. CDR3 protein: CASSPMTGTYEQYF. DNA of the CDR3: TGCGCCAGCAGCCCGATGACAGGGACCTACGAGCAGTACTTC.

The V and J genes are TRBV30 and TRBJ2-1; no reliable D call. This CDR3 comprises 14 residues. Trimming left V 1 base short and J 9 bases short, with 16 bases between. Germline V CDR1 and CDR2: GTSNPN, SVGIG (reference sequence). The CDR3 DNA reads as TGTGCCTGGAGTGACCCCCCCGGCCGGGCTGAGCAGTTCTTC. Encoded protein: CAWSDPPGRAEQFF. Complete variable domain (other parts from reference TRBV30 and TRBJ2-1): SQTIHQWPATLVQPVGSPLSLECTVEGTSNPNLYWYRQAAGRGLQLLFYSVGIGQISSEVPQNLSASRPQDRQFILSSKKLLLSDSGFYLCAWSDPPGRAEQFFGPGTRLTVL.

The chain combines TRBV10-3 with TRBJ2-1; D uncertain. CDR1 and CDR2 (germline): ENHRY, SYGVKD. V lost 4 bases to trimming and J lost 0 bases, with 13 bases between them. The CDR3 is made up of 16 amino acids. CDR3 sequence: CAISGSTDSSYNEQFF. In DNA, the CDR3 is TGTGCCATCAGTGGATCGACGGATAGCTCCTACAATGAGCAGTTCTTC.

The genes are TRBV16 and TRBJ2-1; D gene uncertain. CDR3 size: 17 residues. V lost 4 bases, J lost 0 bases, and 16 bases lay in between. The germline gives CDR1 KGHSY, CDR2 FQNENV. The CDR3: CASSPPGLSSSYNEQFF. For the CDR3, the DNA is TGTGCCAGCAGCCCCCCCGGGCTATCGAGCTCCTACAATGAGCAGTTCTTC.

This clone occurred once. V and J are TRBV1 and TRBJ1-6. TRBV1 is recorded as a pseudogene. The CDR3 runs to 18 residues. The CDR3 DNA is TGCACCAGCAGCCATCCCGAAGCCCCCCGGGGGCCGGGATCACCCCTCCACTTT. Encoded protein: CTSSHPEAPRGPGSPLHF.

The chain recombines TRBV5-1 with TRBJ2-2, with 7 bases that match TRBD1. Germline lookup yields CDR1 SGHRS and CDR2 YFSETQ. After removal of 3 bases from V and 5 bases from J, the junction contained 7 bases not matched to a gene. The CDR3 extends over 15 amino acids. The CDR3 loop is CASSSERGRTGELFF. CDR3 DNA: TGCGCCAGCAGCTCTGAGAGGGGGCGTACCGGGGAGCTGTTTTTT.

About this clone: A single base separates this from a much larger clone, so it may be a read error. The gene calls are TRBV30 and TRBJ1-2; D is unresolved. Germline loops: CDR1 GTSNPN, CDR2 SVGIG (reference sequence). V was clipped by 1 base and J by 6 bases, with 6 bases between them. CDR3 length: 11 residues. CDR3 in amino acids: CAWSGLHGYTF. In DNA, the CDR3 is TGTGCCTGGAGTGGGCTCCATGGCTACACCTTC. Looking up the rest from reference TRBV30 and TRBJ1-2 gives the full variable domain: SQTIHQWPATLVQPVGSPLSLECTVEGTSNPNLYWYRQAAGRGLQLLFYSVGIGQISSEVPQNLSASRPQDRQFILSSKKLLLSDSGFYLCAWSGLHGYTFGSGTRLTVV.

The rearrangement uses TRBV18 and TRBJ2-1, with 10 bases fitting TRBD1. V was pared by 3 bases and J by 10 bases, with 9 bases of the junction left unmatched. The CDR3 has 15 residues. Germline lookup yields CDR1 KGHSH and CDR2 LQKENI. CDR3 in DNA: TGTGCCAGCTCACCTCGGACAGGGGGGTACAGGGAGCAGTTCTTC. Its translation: CASSPRTGGYREQFF.

V is TRBV5-6 and J is TRBJ1-1, with D unresolved. Germline V gene data show CDR1 as SGHDT and CDR2 as YYEEEE. Between the trimmed V and J ends, which lost 7 bases and 5 bases, there was a span of 15 bases. This CDR3 contains 13 residues. The CDR3 loop reads CASRPNSGTEAFF. The CDR3 region has the DNA TGTGCCAGCCGACCGAATTCGGGGACTGAAGCTTTCTTT.